Below, 22 T cell receptor beta chains from the same sample are listed, as sequenced in a study of T cell responses to AZD1222 COVID-19 vaccine. TCRdb's copy holds only in-frame clones and misses some; the assay was immunoSEQ multiplex PCR. Of 150,000 to 200,000 clones in the sample, around nine tenths were seen once. Sequencing was performed on peripheral blood, taken on day 0 of AZD1222 vaccination. These TCRs come from an adult in good health.

The chain joins TRBV15 to TRBJ1-4; D may be TRBD1 (5 bases). V dropped 0 bases and J dropped 8 bases, with 13 bases sitting between them. The germline V gene encodes CDR1 LNHNV and CDR2 YYDKDF (reference sequence). The CDR3 length is 15 residues. In DNA, the CDR3 is TGTGCCACCAGCAGAGAGGGGGACGTAGGGGAAAAACTGTTTTTT. Encoded protein: CATSREGDVGEKLFF.

This chain joins TRBV25-1 and TRBJ2-7; no clear D gene. The CDR3 extends over 14 amino acids. Germline V gene sequence: CDR1 MGHDK, CDR2 SYGVNS. Trimming shortened V by 1 base and J by 2 bases, and 9 bases separated the two germline ends. CDR3 loop: CASSEWYGAYEQYF. The CDR3 region has the DNA TGTGCCAGCAGTGAATGGTACGGAGCCTACGAGCAGTACTTC.

The chain recombines TRBV4-1 with TRBJ2-5, with TRBD2 identical over 12 bases. In germline, CDR1 is MGHRA, CDR2 YSYEKL. V gave up 0 bases and J gave up 3 bases; unmatched junction bases: 5. The CDR3 spans 17 residues. CDR3 sequence: CASSQELAGGYKETQYF. CDR3 DNA sequence: TGCGCCAGCAGCCAAGAACTAGCGGGAGGTTACAAAGAGACCCAGTACTTC.

This sequence joins TRBV6-6 and TRBJ1-2; 7 bases line up with TRBD1. The CDR3 runs to 16 residues. CDR1 is MNHNY, CDR2 SVGAGI, per germline (reference sequence). Trimming took 0 bases from V and 2 from J; bases not matched to a gene: 6. This CDR3 reads CASSYSIRDSNYGYTF. The CDR3 bases are TGTGCCAGCAGTTACTCGATTAGGGACAGCAACTATGGCTACACCTTC.

This chain links TRBV24-1 with TRBJ1-4, with 8 bases identical to TRBD1. Germline V gives CDR1 KGHDR, CDR2 SFDVKD. Losses at the gene ends were 3 bases for V and 12 bases for J; bases not matched to a gene: 14. The CDR3 totals 16 residues. CDR3 loop: CATSDGRTGSRRQLFF. The CDR3 coding sequence is TGTGCCACCAGTGATGGAAGGACAGGGTCTCGACGTCAACTGTTTTTT.

This clone was detected once. The chain employs TRBV28 and TRBJ1-2; maybe TRBD1 (5 bases). Germline loops: CDR1 MDHEN, CDR2 SYDVKM. The CDR3 is 13 amino acids. V was shortened by 7 bases and J by 8 bases, with 17 bases between the two germline ends. CDR3: CASITLRGSGYTF. The CDR3 bases are TGTGCCAGCATCACCCTTAGGGGCAGCGGCTACACCTTC.

The chain carries TRBV27 and TRBJ2-7; either TRBD1 or TRBD2 may supply D (6 bases each). The V end lost 6 bases, the J end lost 6 bases, and 15 bases lay between the germline ends. CDR3 length: 13 residues. CDR1 is MNHEY, CDR2 SMNVEV, per germline (reference sequence). As DNA, the CDR3 is TGTGCCAGCAGAAGGCCGGGGGCCCTCGAGCAGTACTTC. It translates to CASRRPGALEQYF.

V gene TRBV10-3 combines with J gene TRBJ2-7; 9 bases line up with TRBD1. The CDR3 totals 15 residues. The germline gives CDR1 ENHRY, CDR2 SYGVKD. Germline trimming cut 3 bases from V and 3 bases from J; bases unmatched to any gene: 6. CDR3 bases: TGTGCCATCAGTGACCGGGACAGGGTTAACTACGAGCAGTACTTC. This codes for CAISDRDRVNYEQYF.

This clone showed up just a few times. The V call is TRBV6-5, the J call TRBJ2-1; 12 bases fit TRBD2. Germline V CDR1 and CDR2: MNHEY, SVGAGI. V gave up 5 bases and J gave up 4 bases; unmatched junction bases: 3. The CDR3 contains 15 residues. CDR3 loop: CASSRTSGAYNEQFF. The DNA of the CDR3 is TGTGCCAGCAGTCGGACTAGCGGGGCATACAATGAGCAGTTCTTC.

The gene calls are TRBV7-6 and TRBJ1-1, with 7 bases fitting TRBD1. Looked up from germline, CDR1 is SGHVS and CDR2 is FNYEAQ. The CDR3 runs to 14 residues. The V segment lost 0 bases and the J segment 5 bases; nucleotides outside the gene matches: 3. The CDR3 protein is CASSLAAGGTEAFF. The CDR3 coding sequence is TGTGCCAGCAGCTTAGCCGCAGGGGGAACTGAAGCTTTCTTT.

The chain has TRBV27 and TRBJ2-7, with TRBD2 as a possible D gene (5 bases). This CDR3 has 14 amino acids. Trimming removed 7 bases at V and 1 base at J, with 14 bases between. Germline loops: CDR1 MNHEY, CDR2 SMNVEV (reference sequence). CDR3 bases: TGTGCCAGCACCCCTCTTGGACTTTCCTACGAGCAGTACTTC. Protein sequence: CASTPLGLSYEQYF.

In this sample, this clone turned up once. This chain connects TRBV5-1 to TRBJ1-4, with D maybe TRBD1 (5 bases). Per the germline V gene, CDR1 is SGHRS and CDR2 is YFSETQ. V shed 4 bases and J shed 3 bases, with 16 bases lying between them. This CDR3 region has 16 residues. CDR3 DNA: TGCGCCAGCAGCATTCAGGGCGTGTTATCTAATGAAAAACTGTTTTTT. Its translation: CASSIQGVLSNEKLFF.

The chain employs TRBV18 and TRBJ1-1; no reliable D call. Germline CDR1 KGHSH, CDR2 LQKENI. The CDR3 covers 16 residues. The V end lost 1 base, the J end lost 0 bases, and 12 bases lay between the germline ends. DNA for the CDR3: TGTGCCAGCTCACCACTCGTGGCGACCATGAACACTGAAGCTTTCTTT. This sequence encodes CASSPLVATMNTEAFF.

The chain links TRBV27 to TRBJ1-5; D unclear. Per the germline V gene, CDR1 is MNHEY and CDR2 is SMNVEV (reference sequence). This CDR3 spans 16 amino acids. The V and J ends lost 0 bases and 1 base respectively, with 10 bases between them. The DNA of the CDR3 is TGTGCCAGCAGTTTATCGAAAGGTGGGAGCAATCAGCCCCAGCATTTT. Its protein product is CASSLSKGGSNQPQHF.

The chain uses TRBV28 and TRBJ1-2; no clear D gene. Germline CDR1 and CDR2: MDHEN and SYDVKM. This CDR3 has 12 residues. V shed 2 bases and J shed 6 bases, with 7 bases lying between them. The CDR3 here is CASSLGEDGYTF. The CDR3, as DNA: TGTGCCAGCAGTTTAGGGGAGGATGGCTACACCTTC.

This clone was found a few times. The chain uses TRBV9 and TRBJ2-7; 9 bases map to TRBD1. CDR3 size: 16 residues. Trimming at V came to 4 bases and at J to 3 bases, leaving 11 bases not matched to a gene. Germline V gene data show CDR1 as SGDLS and CDR2 as YYNGEE. For the CDR3, the DNA is TGTGCCAGCAGCACTCACGGGACAGGGCTGGACTACGAGCAGTACTTC. Protein sequence: CASSTHGTGLDYEQYF.

V is TRBV28 and J is TRBJ1-5; D is unclear. Germline V gives CDR1 MDHEN, CDR2 SYDVKM. V was trimmed by 8 bases and J by 2 bases, leaving 13 bases between them. This CDR3 is 14 amino acids long. The CDR3 here is CASRGALGNQPQHF. The CDR3 DNA follows: TGTGCCAGCCGGGGAGCTCTTGGCAATCAGCCCCAGCATTTT.

The gene calls are TRBV7-9 and TRBJ1-3; no reliable D call. Looked up from germline, CDR1 is SEHNR and CDR2 is FQNEAQ (reference sequence). Trimming pared 1 base from V and 5 bases from J, leaving 15 bases between. The CDR3 is made up of 16 amino acids. The CDR3 spells CASSLEPGQARNTIYF. CDR3 DNA: TGTGCCAGCAGCTTAGAACCAGGCCAAGCGAGAAACACCATATATTTT.

The chain recombines TRBV6-5 with TRBJ1-4, with TRBD1 identical over 11 bases. Germline-derived CDR1 and CDR2 are MNHEY and SVGAGI. Germline trimming cut 6 bases from V and 8 bases from J; bases unmatched to any gene: 8. This CDR3 has 15 amino acids. This chain's CDR3 is CASRGQGAKKEKLFF. In DNA, the CDR3 is TGTGCCAGCAGAGGACAGGGGGCCAAGAAGGAAAAACTGTTTTTT.

The V and J genes are TRBV6-5 and TRBJ1-1; possible D gene TRBD1, 5 bases. Deletions cut 2 bases from V and 2 bases from J, with 6 bases between. The CDR3 is made up of 13 amino acids. CDR1 is MNHEY, CDR2 SVGAGI, per germline. The CDR3 region has the DNA TGTGCCAGCAGTTACGGACATAACACTGAAGCTTTCTTT. Amino acids: CASSYGHNTEAFF.

The chain combines TRBV2 with TRBJ1-2; maybe TRBD1 (5 bases). The V and J ends lost 2 bases and 5 bases respectively, with 12 bases between them. Germline CDR1 SNHLY, CDR2 FYNNEI. CDR3 length: 14 amino acids. CDR3 DNA sequence: TGTGCCAGCAGTGAAAACGAGGGGTCATATGGCTACACCTTC. Encoded protein: CASSENEGSYGYTF. Drawing the rest from reference TRBV2 and TRBJ1-2, the complete variable domain is EPEVTQTPSHQVTQMGQEVILRCVPISNHLYFYWYRQILGQKVEFLVSFYNNEISEKSEIFDDQFSVERPDGSNFTLKIRSTKLEDSAMYFCASSENEGSYGYTFGSGTRLTVV.

By sample share, this clone is medium-sized. The gene calls are TRBV10-1 and TRBJ2-2, with 8 bases matching TRBD1. This CDR3 comprises 16 residues. Losses at the gene ends were 5 bases for V and 2 bases for J; bases not matched to a gene: 7. Germline CDR1 WNHNN, CDR2 SYGVQD (reference sequence). CDR3 in amino acids: CASSKGGQVNTGELFF. The CDR3 region has the DNA TGCGCCAGCAGTAAAGGGGGACAGGTTAACACCGGGGAGCTGTTTTTT.